Listed below are T cell receptor beta chains from one sample, sequenced in a study of blood T cell repertoires in COVID-19. Libraries were prepared by immunoSEQ multiplex PCR; TCRdb keeps only in-frame clonotypes and omits some of them. The top ten clones hold approximately 0.81% of a sample with some 120,000 clones, just over 85% of them seen once. Sequenced material: peripheral blood. The receptor set was obtained from a woman aged 45 to 65 with active or convalescent COVID-19. Both conserved end residues are part of each CDR3. D genes are given only for firm matches. The size entry is marked missing in some rows and otherwise reads once, few, many or a size class.

clone size,D gene,V gene,J gene,CDR3 protein,CDR3 DNA
-,-,TRBV4-1,TRBJ1-5,CASSQDTGQPQHF,TGCGCCAGCAGCCAAGATACGGGGCAGCCCCAGCATTTT
-,TRBD2,TRBV11-2,TRBJ2-3,CASSLFAGGPGDTQYF,TGTGCCAGCAGCTTATTTGCGGGAGGGCCTGGGGATACGCAGTATTTT
-,-,TRBV28,TRBJ1-6,CASRRVYNSPLHF,TGTGCCAGCAGGCGGGTTTATAATTCACCCCTCCACTTT
-,TRBD1,TRBV15,TRBJ1-6,CATSQDRAPNSPLHF,TGTGCCACCAGTCAGGACAGGGCCCCAAATTCACCCCTCCACTTT
-,-,TRBV6-5,TRBJ2-1,CASSYGRGYYNEQFF,TGTGCCAGCAGTTACGGGCGGGGATACTACAATGAGCAGTTCTTC
-,TRBD1,TRBV19,TRBJ2-3,CASSRQGWVSGTQYF,TGTGCCAGTAGTCGACAGGGGTGGGTCAGTGGTACGCAGTATTTT
-,TRBD1,TRBV2,TRBJ2-3,CASSDTGGDTQYF,TGTGCCAGCAGTGATACAGGGGGCGATACGCAGTATTTT
-,TRBD2,TRBV9,TRBJ2-3,CASSTSGSRDTQYF,TGTGCCAGCAGCACCAGCGGGAGTCGAGATACGCAGTATTTT
-,-,TRBV12-1,TRBJ1-3,CASSPGDSPSGNTIYF,TGTGCCAGCAGCCCGGGGGACAGTCCTTCTGGAAACACCATATATTTT
-,-,TRBV10-3,TRBJ2-4,CAISEPTVAKNIQYF,TGTGCCATCAGTGAGCCGACAGTAGCCAAAAACATTCAGTACTTC
-,-,TRBV11-2,TRBJ2-7,CASSWRQAYEQYF,TGTGCCAGCAGCTGGCGACAAGCCTACGAGCAGTACTTC
-,-,TRBV6-4,TRBJ1-1,CASSVEGGTEAFF,TGTGCCAGCAGTGTTGAGGGAGGCACTGAAGCTTTCTTT
-,TRBD1,TRBV7-6,TRBJ1-5,CASSLGQGSQPQHF,TGTGCCAGCAGCCTCGGACAGGGGAGTCAGCCCCAGCATTTT
-,-,TRBV24-1,TRBJ2-1,CATSDSRGSGNEQFF,TGTGCCACCAGTGATTCTCGCGGGTCGGGCAATGAGCAGTTCTTC
-,-,TRBV6-5,TRBJ2-2,CASSYSNRDTGELFF,TGTGCCAGCAGTTACAGTAACAGGGACACCGGGGAGCTGTTTTTT
-,-,TRBV19,TRBJ1-2,CASTPSNYGYTF,TGTGCCAGCACTCCCTCCAACTATGGCTACACCTTC
-,-,TRBV7-2,TRBJ2-5,CASSSDRKETQYF,TGTGCCAGCAGCTCTGACAGAAAAGAGACCCAGTACTTC
-,-,TRBV24-1,TRBJ1-1,CATSEHTGMKAFF,TGTGCCACCAGTGAACACACAGGAATGAAAGCTTTCTTT
-,-,TRBV7-2,TRBJ2-1,CASSSAGVRRHNEQFF,TGTGCCAGCAGCTCCGCCGGGGTGCGACGACACAATGAGCAGTTCTTC
-,-,TRBV29-1,TRBJ2-3,CSVVRGTQYF,TGCAGCGTTGTAAGGGGTACGCAGTATTTT
-,TRBD2,TRBV29-1,TRBJ2-7,CSVGLAGDEQYF,TGCAGCGTCGGACTAGCTGGGGACGAGCAGTACTTC
-,-,TRBV5-1,TRBJ2-3,CASSFPGQDTQYF,TGCGCCAGCAGCTTCCCAGGGCAAGATACGCAGTATTTT
-,-,TRBV7-2,TRBJ2-1,CASSFLLPFQFF,TGTGCCAGCAGCTTTCTCCTACCGTTCCAGTTCTTC
-,TRBD2,TRBV5-1,TRBJ2-3,CASSSRGIAGTDTQYF,TGCGCCAGCAGCTCGAGGGGGATAGCGGGGACAGATACGCAGTATTTT
-,TRBD2,TRBV7-6,TRBJ2-1,CASSTTSGSTTNEQFF,TGTGCCAGCAGCACCACTAGCGGGAGCACAACCAATGAGCAGTTCTTC
-,-,TRBV2,TRBJ2-2,CASSESPYRNTGELFF,TGTGCCAGCAGTGAATCCCCCTATAGGAACACCGGGGAGCTGTTTTTT
-,TRBD1,TRBV24-1,TRBJ1-5,CATSDPRGEDAQPQHF,TGTGCCACCAGTGACCCCAGGGGGGAGGATGCTCAGCCCCAGCATTTT
-,TRBD1,TRBV19,TRBJ1-1,CASKERTGGGTEAFF,TGTGCCAGCAAAGAGAGGACAGGGGGCGGGACTGAAGCTTTCTTT
-,TRBD2,TRBV5-4,TRBJ2-1,CASSFRTSRKFF,TGTGCCAGCAGCTTCCGGACTAGCCGTAAGTTCTTC
-,-,TRBV4-3,TRBJ2-7,CASSQAEEYEQYF,TGCGCCAGCAGCCAAGCCGAGGAGTACGAGCAGTACTTC
-,-,TRBV2,TRBJ2-2,CANYRVTGELFF,TGTGCCAATTACAGGGTCACCGGGGAGCTGTTTTTT
-,TRBD1,TRBV24-1,TRBJ1-3,CATRPQGSDTIYF,TGTGCCACCCGCCCACAGGGGTCAGACACCATATATTTT
-,-,TRBV7-2,TRBJ2-3,CASSLGGQTVLDTQYF,TGTGCCAGCAGCTTAGGAGGTCAGACAGTCCTAGATACGCAGTATTTT
few,-,TRBV19,TRBJ1-2,CASSLRSGGYTF,TGTGCCAGTAGTTTAAGGTCAGGAGGCTACACCTTC
-,-,TRBV18,TRBJ1-2,CASSPGPREGYTF,TGTGCCAGCTCACCAGGGCCACGTGAGGGCTACACCTTC
-,-,TRBV15,TRBJ1-4,CATRRDKGVGEKLFF,TGTGCCACCAGAAGAGATAAAGGGGTCGGGGAAAAACTGTTTTTT
-,-,TRBV11-2,TRBJ2-3,CASSLTLAEKGDTQYF,TGTGCCAGCAGCTTAACCTTAGCGGAGAAGGGAGATACGCAGTATTTT
-,-,TRBV24-1,TRBJ1-5,CATSGSPGRINQPQHF,TGTGCCACCAGTGGCTCGCCGGGTCGGATTAATCAGCCCCAGCATTTT
few,-,TRBV11-2,TRBJ2-2,CASSLAPYTGELFF,TGTGCCAGCAGCTTAGCCCCATACACCGGGGAGCTGTTTTTT
once,TRBD2,TRBV3-1/TRBV3-2,TRBJ2-3,CASSQDLGGSRADTQYF,TGTGCCAGCAGCCAAGATCTCGGCGGGAGCCGGGCAGATACGCAGTATTTT
-,-,TRBV28,TRBJ2-7,CASSLPSAYEQYF,TGTGCCAGCAGTTTACCCTCCGCCTACGAGCAGTACTTC
-,TRBD1,TRBV23-1,TRBJ2-1,CASSQFYGGQNHHEQFF,TGCGCCAGCAGTCAGTTTTATGGGGGACAGAATCACCATGAGCAGTTCTTC
few,-,TRBV19,TRBJ1-5,CASSIGSGLTQPQHF,TGTGCCAGTAGTATTGGCTCAGGGCTTACTCAGCCCCAGCATTTT
-,-,TRBV5-6,TRBJ1-5,CASSLGVTDNQPQHF,TGTGCCAGCAGCTTAGGAGTCACCGACAATCAGCCCCAGCATTTT
few,-,TRBV7-9,TRBJ2-7,CASSLEGVYEQYF,TGTGCCAGCAGCTTAGAGGGGGTCTACGAGCAGTACTTC
-,-,TRBV2,TRBJ2-7,CASSVGAVSYEQYF,TGTGCCAGCAGTGTAGGGGCCGTGTCCTACGAGCAGTACTTC
-,-,TRBV5-6,TRBJ2-2,CASSDDWGSENTGELFF,TGTGCCAGCAGCGACGACTGGGGTAGCGAGAACACCGGGGAGCTGTTTTTT
-,TRBD1,TRBV5-1,TRBJ2-7,CASSRGDSSYEQYF,TGCGCCAGCAGCCGTGGGGACAGCTCCTACGAGCAGTACTTC
-,-,TRBV23-1,TRBJ1-5,CASSQSGGVGNQPQHF,TGCGCCAGCAGTCAATCAGGAGGGGTGGGCAATCAGCCCCAGCATTTT
-,-,TRBV5-4,TRBJ1-1,CASSLDSGPTEAFF,TGTGCCAGCAGCTTGGATTCAGGGCCCACTGAAGCTTTCTTT